The rows below give T cell receptor beta chains drawn from one sample of a study of control samples from healthy donors and cancer patients. Only in-frame clones appear in the TCRdb table, and some are missing; sequencing was by immunoSEQ multiplex PCR. The sample lists more than 10,000 clones, approximately 93% seen once, with 14% in the top ten. The sequenced sample consisted of PBMCs. These TCRs come from a man aged 80 or over with lung cancer. Each CDR3 is given with its conserved first and last residue. The D gene is left open where the match is weak. A row's size may be missing; if present it is once, few, many or a size class.

J: TRBJ2-7; D: -; size: -; V: TRBV5-6; CDR3: CASSPGGTAYEQYF; DNA: TGTGCCAGCAGCCCGGGCGGGACAGCCTACGAGCAGTACTTC
J: TRBJ1-3; D: -; size: -; V: TRBV6-5; CDR3: CASSPDGYSGNTIYF; DNA: TGTGCCAGCAGTCCGGACGGATACTCTGGAAACACCATATATTTT
J: TRBJ2-3; D: -; size: -; V: TRBV27; CDR3: CASSLRDSTDTQYF; DNA: TGTGCCAGCAGTCTTCGGGACTCCACAGATACGCAGTATTTT
J: TRBJ2-1; D: TRBD2; size: -; V: TRBV12-5; CDR3: CASGPGERGYNEQFF; DNA: TGTGCTAGTGGCCCTGGGGAGCGGGGCTACAATGAGCAGTTCTTC
J: TRBJ2-1; D: TRBD2; size: -; V: TRBV24-1; CDR3: CATSGGGGASYNEQFF; DNA: TGTGCCACCAGTGGGGGCGGGGGGGCTTCCTACAATGAGCAGTTCTTC
J: TRBJ1-1; D: -; size: -; V: TRBV28; CDR3: CASSLEGQRTEAFF; DNA: TGTGCCAGCAGTTTGGAGGGCCAGCGGACTGAAGCTTTCTTT
J: TRBJ2-2; D: -; size: medium-sized; V: TRBV27; CDR3: CASSLLGRASLRTGELFF; DNA: TGTGCCAGCAGTTTACTGGGAAGGGCGAGTTTAAGGACCGGGGAGCTGTTTTTT
J: TRBJ1-2; D: -; size: -; V: TRBV10-1; CDR3: CASSEQGGGGYTF; DNA: TGCGCCAGCAGTGAGCAGGGCGGCGGTGGCTACACCTTC
J: TRBJ2-2; D: -; size: -; V: TRBV7-5; CDR3: CVRSAWTGDNTGELFF; DNA: TGTGTCAGAAGCGCATGGACAGGGGACAACACCGGGGAGCTGTTTTTT
J: TRBJ1-5; D: TRBD1; size: -; V: TRBV3-1/TRBV3-2; CDR3: CASSLQGQGNQPQHF; DNA: TGTGCCAGCAGCCTGCAGGGACAGGGGAATCAGCCCCAGCATTTT
J: TRBJ1-5; D: TRBD1; size: -; V: TRBV7-2; CDR3: CASSPDTGTGNQPQHF; DNA: TGTGCCAGCAGCCCGGACACCGGGACAGGCAATCAGCCCCAGCATTTT
J: TRBJ2-1; D: TRBD2; size: once; V: TRBV6-2/TRBV6-3; CDR3: CASSQSGVNEQFF; DNA: TGTGCCAGCAGTCAGAGCGGGGTAAATGAGCAGTTCTTC
J: TRBJ1-6; D: TRBD1; size: -; V: TRBV3-1/TRBV3-2; CDR3: CASSQGHSQGYSPLHF; DNA: TGTGCCAGCAGCCAGGGTCACTCACAGGGGTATTCACCCCTCCACTTT
J: TRBJ1-1; D: -; size: -; V: TRBV14; CDR3: CASSQGTSNTEAFF; DNA: TGTGCCAGCAGCCAAGGGACCTCGAACACTGAAGCTTTCTTT
J: TRBJ1-4; D: -; size: once; V: TRBV3-1/TRBV3-2; CDR3: CASSQGRGEKLFF; DNA: TGTGCCAGCAGCCAAGGGCGTGGCGAAAAACTGTTTTTT
J: TRBJ1-1; D: -; size: -; V: TRBV27; CDR3: CASSFLYLGRPDGAFF; DNA: TGTGCCAGCAGTTTCCTTTACCTGGGACGCCCCGATGGAGCTTTCTTT
J: TRBJ1-1; D: -; size: -; V: TRBV5-1; CDR3: CASSLVRETEAFF; DNA: TGCGCCAGCAGCTTGGTCAGGGAAACTGAAGCTTTCTTT
J: TRBJ1-4; D: -; size: -; V: TRBV4-1; CDR3: CASSQDGTGGEKLFF; DNA: TGCGCCAGCAGCCAAGATGGAACCGGGGGGGAAAAACTGTTTTTT
J: TRBJ2-5; D: TRBD1; size: -; V: TRBV5-1; CDR3: CASSGTGVYQETQYF; DNA: TGCGCCAGTTCCGGGACAGGGGTCTACCAAGAGACCCAGTACTTC
J: TRBJ2-3; D: TRBD2; size: -; V: TRBV18; CDR3: CASSPKTSVATDTQYF; DNA: TGTGCCAGCTCACCGAAGACTAGCGTTGCGACAGATACGCAGTATTTT
J: TRBJ1-3; D: -; size: -; V: TRBV5-1; CDR3: CASSLAPDPTGGNTIYF; DNA: TGCGCCAGCAGCTTGGCCCCGGACCCGACGGGCGGAAACACCATATATTTT
J: TRBJ1-5; D: -; size: few; V: TRBV19; CDR3: CASTTQGNQPQHF; DNA: TGTGCCAGTACGACCCAGGGAAATCAGCCCCAGCATTTT
J: TRBJ1-6; D: -; size: -; V: TRBV12-3/TRBV12-4; CDR3: CASRVSGTTLHF; DNA: TGTGCCAGCAGGGTGTCCGGGACGACCCTCCACTTT
J: TRBJ1-1; D: -; size: once; V: TRBV7-8; CDR3: CASSPRGGIEYTEAFF; DNA: TGTGCCAGCAGCCCCCGGGGGGGGATTGAGTATACTGAAGCTTTCTTT
J: TRBJ1-1; D: -; size: -; V: TRBV5-1; CDR3: CASRLSAQINTEAFF; DNA: TGCGCCAGCCGGCTTTCGGCACAGATTAACACTGAAGCTTTCTTT
J: TRBJ2-3; D: -; size: -; V: TRBV5-1; CDR3: CASRGRSDTQYF; DNA: TGCGCCAGCAGGGGGCGTTCAGATACGCAGTATTTT
J: TRBJ1-4; D: TRBD1; size: -; V: TRBV6-4; CDR3: CASSEQGAVATNEKLFF; DNA: TGTGCCAGCAGCGAACAGGGGGCCGTGGCAACTAATGAAAAACTGTTTTTT
J: TRBJ1-6; D: -; size: -; V: TRBV10-3; CDR3: CAIRVPGDSSPLHF; DNA: TGTGCCATCAGAGTCCCAGGGGATTCGTCACCCCTCCACTTT
J: TRBJ1-5; D: -; size: -; V: TRBV2; CDR3: CASSEESGRYLPQHF; DNA: TGTGCCAGCAGTGAAGAGTCAGGGCGGTATTTACCCCAGCATTTT
J: TRBJ2-1; D: TRBD2; size: -; V: TRBV11-2; CDR3: CASTPRSGGGDEQFF; DNA: TGTGCCAGCACCCCTCGAAGCGGGGGGGGCGATGAGCAGTTCTTC
J: TRBJ1-2; D: -; size: -; V: TRBV21-1; CDR3: CASPTGLKGYGYTF; DNA: TGTGCCAGCCCGACAGGGCTGAAGGGCTATGGCTACACCTTC
J: TRBJ1-4; D: TRBD1; size: -; V: TRBV9; CDR3: CASSLGQINEKLFF; DNA: TGTGCCAGCAGCCTGGGACAGATTAATGAAAAACTGTTTTTT
J: TRBJ2-6; D: -; size: -; V: TRBV10-2; CDR3: CASRQGTGANVLTF; DNA: TGCGCCAGCAGACAGGGCACCGGGGCCAACGTCCTGACTTTC
J: TRBJ2-1; D: -; size: -; V: TRBV5-4; CDR3: CASSLDQHEQFF; DNA: TGTGCCAGCAGCTTGGACCAGCATGAGCAGTTCTTC
J: TRBJ1-1; D: -; size: -; V: TRBV12-3/TRBV12-4; CDR3: CASSLTRGGAFF; DNA: TGTGCCAGCAGTTTGACGCGGGGCGGGGCTTTCTTT
J: TRBJ2-4; D: -; size: -; V: TRBV7-9; CDR3: CASSLVGGWDKNIQYF; DNA: TGTGCCAGCAGCTTGGTTGGGGGATGGGACAAAAACATTCAGTACTTC
J: TRBJ1-1; D: -; size: -; V: TRBV12-3/TRBV12-4; CDR3: CASSLGNTEAFF; DNA: TGTGCCAGCAGTTTGGGTAACACTGAAGCTTTCTTT
J: TRBJ1-1; D: TRBD1; size: -; V: TRBV7-9; CDR3: CASSPGQALNTEAFF; DNA: TGTGCCAGCAGCCCGGGACAGGCTTTGAACACTGAAGCTTTCTTT
J: TRBJ1-5; D: -; size: -; V: TRBV6-5; CDR3: CASRRGSNQPQHF; DNA: TGTGCCAGCAGACGGGGTAGCAATCAGCCCCAGCATTTT
J: TRBJ1-5; D: -; size: -; V: TRBV15; CDR3: CATSRDRVTQHF; DNA: TGTGCCACCAGCAGAGACAGGGTGACCCAGCATTTT
J: TRBJ2-1; D: -; size: -; V: TRBV11-2; CDR3: CASSLSVGTRHEQFF; DNA: TGTGCCAGCAGCTTAAGTGTCGGTACACGACATGAGCAGTTCTTC
J: TRBJ2-3; D: -; size: -; V: TRBV6-2/TRBV6-3; CDR3: CASSYRPQGRIITDTQYF; DNA: TGTGCCAGCAGTTACAGGCCCCAGGGACGGATAATCACAGATACGCAGTATTTT
J: TRBJ1-4; D: -; size: -; V: TRBV28; CDR3: CASSSSQGLSEKLFF; DNA: TGTGCCAGCAGTTCATCACAGGGACTTTCGGAAAAACTGTTTTTT
J: TRBJ2-5; D: -; size: -; V: TRBV7-3; CDR3: CASSPGGGETQYF; DNA: TGTGCCAGCAGCCCAGGGGGGGGAGAGACCCAGTACTTC
J: TRBJ2-1; D: TRBD2; size: -; V: TRBV7-2; CDR3: CASSLVAGDYNEQFF; DNA: TGTGCCAGCAGCTTAGTAGCGGGGGACTACAATGAGCAGTTCTTC
J: TRBJ2-5; D: TRBD2; size: -; V: TRBV5-1; CDR3: CASSNGLAEETQYF; DNA: TGCGCCAGCAGCAACGGACTAGCGGAGGAGACCCAGTACTTC
J: TRBJ1-1; D: -; size: -; V: TRBV3-1/TRBV3-2; CDR3: CASSPRRVGRTNTEAFF; DNA: TGTGCCAGCAGTCCCCGCAGGGTCGGCCGTACGAACACTGAAGCTTTCTTT
J: TRBJ2-1; D: -; size: -; V: TRBV11-3; CDR3: CASMLGRSSYNEQFF; DNA: TGTGCCAGCATGTTGGGCCGTAGCTCCTACAATGAGCAGTTCTTC
J: TRBJ1-1; D: -; size: -; V: TRBV11-1; CDR3: CASSLAPPLNTEAFF; DNA: TGTGCCAGCAGCTTAGCGCCGCCGCTGAACACTGAAGCTTTCTTT
J: TRBJ1-5; D: -; size: -; V: TRBV18; CDR3: CASSPSSNSNQPQHF; DNA: TGTGCCAGCTCACCAAGCAGCAATAGCAATCAGCCCCAGCATTTT
J: TRBJ2-7; D: -; size: -; V: TRBV13; CDR3: CASSLGGEQYF; DNA: TGTGCCAGCAGCTTAGGGGGCGAGCAGTACTTC
J: TRBJ2-3; D: TRBD1; size: -; V: TRBV2; CDR3: CASSGQGEVDTQYF; DNA: TGTGCCAGCAGCGGACAGGGGGAAGTAGATACGCAGTATTTT
J: TRBJ1-5; D: -; size: -; V: TRBV5-6; CDR3: CASSLGDQPQHF; DNA: TGTGCCAGCAGCTTGGGGGATCAGCCCCAGCATTTT
J: TRBJ1-6; D: TRBD1; size: -; V: TRBV10-2; CDR3: CASSDPTGTGGAGRLYNSPLHF; DNA: TGCGCCAGCAGTGACCCCACCGGGACAGGGGGCGCGGGAAGGCTATATAATTCACCCCTCCACTTT
J: TRBJ1-1; D: TRBD1; size: -; V: TRBV6-1; CDR3: CASSEVQGRNTEAFF; DNA: TGTGCCAGCAGTGAAGTACAGGGGAGAAACACTGAAGCTTTCTTT
J: TRBJ1-5; D: -; size: once; V: TRBV5-1; CDR3: CASSLEGQPQHF; DNA: TGCGCCAGCAGCTTGGAGGGGCAGCCCCAGCATTTT
J: TRBJ2-1; D: -; size: once; V: TRBV20-1; CDR3: CSASYNEQFF; DNA: TGCAGTGCCTCCTACAATGAGCAGTTCTTC
J: TRBJ1-1; D: -; size: -; V: TRBV3-1/TRBV3-2; CDR3: CASSPRRGRDTEAFF; DNA: TGTGCCAGCAGCCCCCGGCGGGGGCGCGACACTGAAGCTTTCTTT
J: TRBJ2-3; D: TRBD1; size: -; V: TRBV5-4; CDR3: CASSLAEGANTQYF; DNA: TGTGCCAGCAGCTTGGCCGAGGGGGCCAATACGCAGTATTTT